One and the same sample provided the 3 T cell receptor beta chains below, sequenced in a study of low-dose radiotherapy and immunotherapy resistance in tumors. Covering alpha and beta chains, TRAV- and TRBV-specific primers were used for the first-strand cDNA. Over roughly 18 PCR cycles, TCRs were amplified from a constant-region primer and V-primer adapter. Using its own MiXCR run on the reads, TCRdb lists one record per CDR3 protein. This table holds roughly 100,000 distinct CDR3 sequences, about 20% found once. As to time point: after trial treatment. Specified treatment: LDRT plus nivolumab, ipilimumab, low-dose cyclophosphamide and aspirin (RACIN trial). The sample in question was PBMCs, obtained after low-dose radiotherapy plus immunotherapy. These receptors all come from a male donor with prostate cancer.

This clonotype came up many times. The V gene is TRBV7-9, the J gene TRBJ2-1, with a tentative D call TRBD2 (6 bases). The CDR3 consists of 12 residues. V was pared by 5 bases and J by 11 bases, with 13 bases between. Germline assignment: CDR1 SEHNR and CDR2 FQNEAQ (reference sequence). CDR3 sequence: CASSPTLAKQFF. In DNA, the CDR3 is TGTGCCAGCAGCCCAACCCTAGCGAAGCAGTTCTTC.

The J gene is TRBJ1-2, the V gene TRBV5-1; D not resolved. V dropped 0 bases and J dropped 4 bases, with 10 bases sitting between them. The CDR3 totals 14 residues. The germline V gene encodes CDR1 SGHRS and CDR2 YFSETQ. DNA for the CDR3: TGCGCCAGCAGCTTGGAGGAAGGGCCCTATGGCTACACCTTC. Protein: CASSLEEGPYGYTF. Using reference TRBV5-1 and TRBJ1-2 for the parts outside the CDR3, the full variable domain is KAGVTQTPRYLIKTRGQQVTLSCSPISGHRSVSWYQQTPGQGLQFLFEYFSETQRNKGNFPGRFSGRQFSNSRSEMNVSTLELGDSALYLCASSLEEGPYGYTFGSGTRLTVV.

This clonotype was observed a few times. The rearrangement uses TRBV4-3 and TRBJ2-2; weak D call: TRBD1 (6 bases). V lost 1 base and J lost 5, with 8 bases in between. Germline lookup yields CDR1 LGHNA and CDR2 YSLEER. The CDR3 is 14 amino acids. Written as DNA, the CDR3 is TGCGCCAGCAGCCAAGCCGGGACAACCGGGGAGCTGTTTTTT. Protein: CASSQAGTTGELFF.